The clone carrying this T cell receptor beta chain was seen more than once but under ten times. Antigen unknown. Diagnoses rested on clinical symptoms, serum thyroxine and TRAb, thyroid ultrasound and orbital computed tomography. This entry belongs to a study of T cells in Graves' hyperthyroidism and ophthalmopathy. In the study overall: Peripheral blood collection took place at initial diagnosis, before any treatment. Points from the study as a whole: Most expanded thyroid clonotypes above 0.001 recurred in blood. A 13 V-J model separated ophthalmopathy from stable hyperthyroidism.

Authors of the study amplified TCR beta CDR3 regions from RNA transcripts. The primer set for the first-round RT-PCR of the TCR CDR3 was HTBI. From the multiplex PCR reads, TCRdb called clonotypes with MiXCR, one entry per CDR3 protein. The profile shows more than 600,000 distinct CDR3 sequences, 16% of them singletons. This CDR3 has 14 amino acids. The V and J ends lost 6 bases and 9 bases respectively, with 15 bases between them. Germline V CDR1 and CDR2: MNHEY, SVGEGT. This TCR derives from a man aged 18 to 30 with Graves' hyperthyroidism. Sequenced material: blood. The chain has TRBV6-2 or TRBV6-3 and TRBJ1-6; unclear D gene. The chain's CDR3 is CASSSRLEGSPLHF. CDR3 nucleotides: TGTGCCAGCAGCTCCCGCCTCGAGGGTTCACCCCTCCACTTT.